These 25 T cell receptor beta chains came from one sample sequenced in a study of shared clonotypes between healthy human individuals. Sequencing was performed with immunoSEQ multiplex PCR; in TCRdb, only in-frame clones are kept and a portion is missing. The sample records approximately 2,300,000 clones, roughly 92% being singletons. The sample consisted of naive CD4+ T cells from PBMCs. Subset here: CD45RA+ positively selected. The receptors here all came from a man aged 18 to 30 in good health. Some clones in this sample may be carry-over from other donors' samples.

J is TRBJ2-5 and V is TRBV5-1; D gene unclear. The CDR3 length is 14 residues. CDR1 is SGHRS and CDR2 is YFSETQ in the germline V gene. Trimming took 1 base from V and 5 from J, leaving 12 bases between them. The CDR3 sequence: CASSLPGQWETQYF. As DNA, the CDR3 is TGCGCCAGCAGCTTGCCCGGGCAATGGGAGACCCAGTACTTC.

This clone occurred a few times. Within the sample, other DNA sequences also encode this same CDR3. The CDR3 DNA follows: TGTGCCAGCAGGACAGGGAATCAGCCCCAGCATTTT. Protein product: CASRTGNQPQHF. This chain uses TRBV6-5 with TRBJ1-5, with 7 bases that match TRBD1. The CDR3 sequence is 12 residues long. V lost 6 bases, J lost 4 bases, and 0 bases stayed unmatched. The germline V gene encodes CDR1 MNHEY and CDR2 SVGAGI.

The chain has TRBV11-2 and TRBJ1-1, with no clear D. Trimming took 0 bases from V and 0 from J, leaving 11 bases between them. The CDR3 is 16 amino acids. CDR1 SGHAT and CDR2 FQNNGV come from the germline V gene. The CDR3 reads CASSLEGRFMNTEAFF. As DNA, the CDR3 is TGTGCCAGCAGCTTAGAGGGTAGATTCATGAACACTGAAGCTTTCTTT.

The chain is built from TRBV28 and TRBJ2-1; D gene ambiguous. The germline gives CDR1 MDHEN, CDR2 SYDVKM. The CDR3 runs to 13 residues. Trimming stripped 6 bases from V and 7 bases from J, with 13 bases between. CDR3 loop: CASSPWLGNEQFF. CDR3 nucleotides: TGTGCCAGCAGCCCCTGGCTCGGGAATGAGCAGTTCTTC.

The chain recombines TRBV5-1 with TRBJ2-5; 10 bases line up with TRBD1. The end of the DNA is better explained by TRBJ2-7, so the J call may be wrong. The germline gives CDR1 SGHRS, CDR2 YFSETQ. The CDR3 is 15 residues long. This CDR3 reads CASSLWTGGSYEQYF. The CDR3 DNA follows: TGCGCCAGCAGCTTGTGGACAGGGGGTTCCTACGAGCAGTACTTC.

About this clone itself: The identical CDR3 is also encoded by other nucleotide sequences in the sample. V gene TRBV28 combines with J gene TRBJ1-3; weak D call: TRBD1 (6 bases). V was trimmed by 0 bases and J by 4 bases, leaving 13 bases between them. The CDR3 sequence is 16 residues long. In germline, CDR1 is MDHEN, CDR2 SYDVKM. The CDR3 region has the DNA TGTGCCAGCAGTTTATGGCGGGGGCTGGGAGGAAACACCATATATTTT. This codes for CASSLWRGLGGNTIYF.

This chain connects TRBV5-1 to TRBJ2-3; D is undetermined. Germline CDR1 SGHRS, CDR2 YFSETQ. The CDR3 extends over 16 amino acids. The V end lost 0 bases, the J end lost 2 bases, and 13 bases lay between the germline ends. The chain's CDR3 is CASSLVPGDHTDTQYF. Here the CDR3 DNA reads TGCGCCAGCAGCTTGGTACCTGGGGATCACACAGATACGCAGTATTTT. Drawing the rest from reference TRBV5-1 and TRBJ2-3, the complete variable domain is KAGVTQTPRYLIKTRGQQVTLSCSPISGHRSVSWYQQTPGQGLQFLFEYFSETQRNKGNFPGRFSGRQFSNSRSEMNVSTLELGDSALYLCASSLVPGDHTDTQYFGPGTRLTVL.

The chain is built from TRBV6-6 and TRBJ1-6, with a possible D match to TRBD1 (5 bases). This CDR3 has 15 residues. CDR1 and CDR2 (germline): MNHNY, SVGAGI (reference sequence). V was pared by 7 bases and J by 9 bases, with 19 bases between. The CDR3 bases are TGTGCCAGCACCCCTGAGGCAGGGAAGGGTTCACCCCTCCACTTT. Its translation is CASTPEAGKGSPLHF.

The chain recombines TRBV6-5 with TRBJ1-6; possibly TRBD1 for D (5 bases). Trimming took 6 bases from V and 7 from J, leaving 16 bases between them. Germline V gene sequence: CDR1 MNHEY, CDR2 SVGAGI. The CDR3 extends over 15 amino acids. The CDR3 loop reads CASRMDAGRNSPLHF. The CDR3 nucleotides are TGTGCCAGCAGGATGGACGCGGGGCGGAATTCACCCCTCCACTTT.

The V call is TRBV18, the J call TRBJ1-2, with no clear D. CDR3 size: 16 residues. The V and J ends lost 3 bases and 0 bases respectively, with 14 bases between them. Per germline, CDR1 KGHSH and CDR2 LQKENI. CDR3 coding DNA: TGTGCCAGCTCACCGGGTCAACCAGGAACTAACTATGGCTACACCTTC. It specifies CASSPGQPGTNYGYTF.

The chain is built from TRBV28 and TRBJ2-1; 10 bases are shared with TRBD2. Looked up from germline, CDR1 is MDHEN and CDR2 is SYDVKM. This CDR3 contains 15 residues. Unmatched junction bases numbered 3, after V lost 6 bases and J lost 1 base. This chain's CDR3 is CASRTSGWSYNEQFF. CDR3 DNA: TGTGCCAGCAGGACTAGCGGGTGGTCCTACAATGAGCAGTTCTTC.

V usage is TRBV5-1 and J usage is TRBJ2-3, with TRBD2 identical over 9 bases. With 3 bases clipped from V and 6 bases from J, the junction kept 11 bases outside the gene matches. Looked up from germline, CDR1 is SGHRS and CDR2 is YFSETQ. This CDR3 is built from 16 residues. The CDR3 DNA follows: TGCGCCAGCAGCTCAGGACTAGCGAGAGGGGGGGATACGCAGTATTTT. As protein: CASSSGLARGGDTQYF.

This clone showed up just once. The chain carries TRBV20-1 and TRBJ2-7; D is ambiguous. The ends were cut back, 3 bases at V and 8 bases at J, with 11 bases in the middle. The CDR3 consists of 11 residues. Germline-derived CDR1 and CDR2 are DFQATT and SNEGSKA (reference sequence). The CDR3 loop reads CSASRLFKQYF. CDR3 sequence (DNA): TGCAGTGCTAGTCGGCTCTTCAAGCAGTACTTC.

V gene TRBV5-1 combines with J gene TRBJ1-3, with a tentative D call TRBD1 (6 bases). Germline values: CDR1 SGHRS, CDR2 YFSETQ. V dropped 4 bases and J dropped 0 bases, with 11 bases sitting between them. The CDR3 runs to 15 residues. In nucleotides, the CDR3 is TGCGCCAGCAGCGCGGACAGCAGCTCTGGAAACACCATATATTTT. Its protein product is CASSADSSSGNTIYF.

This sequence joins TRBV28 and TRBJ1-6, with a weak D call TRBD1 (5 bases). V dropped 2 bases and J dropped 6 bases, with 11 bases sitting between them. CDR1 is MDHEN and CDR2 is SYDVKM in the germline V gene. The CDR3 has 15 residues. In DNA, the CDR3 is TGTGCCAGCAGTTTAGGGGACCGATCTAATTCACCCCTCCACTTT. Protein product: CASSLGDRSNSPLHF.

This rearrangement joins TRBV28 to TRBJ1-3; D is unclear. CDR3 length: 14 amino acids. CDR1 is MDHEN, CDR2 SYDVKM, per germline. The V and J ends lost 2 bases and 2 bases respectively, with 7 bases between them. The CDR3 here is CASSLHRAGNTIYF. CDR3 bases: TGTGCCAGCAGTTTACACCGAGCTGGAAACACCATATATTTT.

The rearrangement uses TRBV5-1 and TRBJ2-3; perhaps TRBD1 as D (6 bases). Trimming left V 1 base short and J 4 bases short, with 16 bases between. Per the germline V gene, CDR1 is SGHRS and CDR2 is YFSETQ. This CDR3 has 16 amino acids. The CDR3 region is CASSLNRVGIADTQYF. The CDR3 coding sequence is TGCGCCAGCAGCTTGAACAGGGTAGGAATCGCAGATACGCAGTATTTT.

V is TRBV6-5 and J is TRBJ1-6; tentatively, D is TRBD1 (6 bases). V was trimmed by 4 bases and J by 10 bases, leaving 11 bases between them. Germline V gene sequence: CDR1 MNHEY, CDR2 SVGAGI. The CDR3 length is 13 residues. The CDR3 DNA follows: TGTGCCAGCAGTTTTGACAGGAACTCACCCCTCCACTTT. Its translation is CASSFDRNSPLHF.

This chain connects TRBV6-5 to TRBJ2-5; 8 bases are a match to TRBD2. The trim removed 6 bases at V and 11 bases at J, leaving 14 bases unmatched. This CDR3 is 14 amino acids long. Looked up from germline, CDR1 is MNHEY and CDR2 is SVGAGI. The CDR3 protein is CASSPRSGALAQYF. The CDR3 nucleotides read TGTGCCAGCAGCCCCCGTAGCGGGGCCCTGGCGCAGTACTTC.

The chain recombines TRBV7-2 with TRBJ2-1; D unresolved. The length of the CDR3 is 14 residues. Trimming cost V 3 bases and J 6 bases, with 12 bases left between them. The germline V gene has CDR1 SGHTA and CDR2 FQGNSA. The CDR3 nucleotides read TGTGCCAGCAGCTTGCTCTCATTCGGCAATGAGCAGTTCTTC. Translation: CASSLLSFGNEQFF.

This chain joins TRBV29-1 and TRBJ2-1; 13 positions agree with TRBD2. After removal of 4 bases from V and 0 bases from J, the junction contained 3 bases not matched to a gene. This CDR3 has 16 amino acids. The germline CDR1 and CDR2 sequences are SQVTM and ANQGSEA. This CDR3 is CSVGTSGSLSYNEQFF. CDR3 in DNA: TGCAGCGTTGGGACTAGCGGGAGTCTCTCCTACAATGAGCAGTTCTTC.

V gene TRBV9 combines with J gene TRBJ2-4; D is tentatively TRBD1 or TRBD2 (5 bases each). Trimming cost V 0 bases and J 0 bases, with 22 bases left between them. Germline lookup yields CDR1 SGDLS and CDR2 YYNGEE. The length of the CDR3 is 20 residues. CDR3 sequence reads: CASSVEITKGDDLAKNIQYF. In DNA, the CDR3 is TGTGCCAGCAGCGTAGAAATTACAAAAGGGGACGATCTAGCCAAAAACATTCAGTACTTC.

The chain joins TRBV7-3 to TRBJ2-1; D gene ambiguous. Trimming took off 6 bases at V and 1 base at J, with 13 bases between the two ends. CDR1 and CDR2 (germline): SGHTA, FQGTGA. This CDR3 contains 15 residues. This CDR3 reads CASSHEAGSYNEQFF. The DNA of the CDR3 is TGTGCCAGCAGTCACGAGGCTGGGTCCTACAATGAGCAGTTCTTC.

CDR3 DNA: TGTGCCAGCGCAAGGACAGGGGACACCGGGGAGCTGTTTTTT. Its protein is CASARTGDTGELFF. The chain employs TRBV7-3 and TRBJ2-2; 9 bases fit TRBD1. This CDR3 is 14 amino acids long. CDR1 SGHTA and CDR2 FQGTGA come from the germline V gene. The V segment lost 8 bases and the J segment 3 bases; nucleotides outside the gene matches: 4.

The rearrangement links TRBV11-2 to TRBJ2-1; TRBD1 is a possible D gene (6 bases). CDR3 length: 17 residues. Trimming pared 1 base from V and 2 bases from J, leaving 15 bases between. The germline V gene has CDR1 SGHAT and CDR2 FQNNGV. The DNA of the CDR3 is TGTGCCAGCAGCTTAGTCTGGGGGCGCCTTACCTACAATGAGCAGTTCTTC. It yields the protein CASSLVWGRLTYNEQFF.